The 20 T cell receptor beta chains presented below share a single source sample, sequenced in a study of metastatic and nonmetastatic thyroid tumors. All patients were treatment-naive before thyroid surgery. MiXCR re-clonotyped the PCR reads for TCRdb. The sample lists over 30,000 clones; 18% were seen once. Sequenced sample: blood. Every receptor here comes from a male donor with papillary thyroid cancer or a benign thyroid nodule (not recorded which). Some clones in this sample may be carry-over from other donors' samples.

The rearrangement joins TRBV20-1 to TRBJ1-2; 9 positions match TRBD1. Trimming took 0 bases from V and 7 from J; bases not matched to a gene: 6. This CDR3 contains 14 residues. Germline values: CDR1 DFQATT, CDR2 SNEGSKA (reference sequence). DNA for the CDR3: TGCAGTGCTAGAGATAAAGGACAGGGGAGTGGCTACACCTTC. Translating it yields CSARDKGQGSGYTF.

Ten or more counts support this clone. The gene calls are TRBV7-9 and TRBJ1-1; D uncertain. Trimming cost V 5 bases and J 3 bases, with 16 bases left between them. The CDR3 has 15 amino acids. Germline V CDR1 and CDR2: SEHNR, FQNEAQ (reference sequence). CDR3 region: CASSQPGIRDTEAFF. CDR3 coding DNA: TGTGCCAGCAGCCAACCAGGAATAAGAGACACTGAAGCTTTCTTT.

In this sample, this clone turned up many times. The chain recombines TRBV7-9 with TRBJ1-2, with D perhaps matching TRBD1 (5 bases). V lost 1 base to trimming and J lost 7 bases, with 13 bases between them. Germline CDR1 and CDR2: SEHNR and FQNEAQ (reference sequence). The CDR3 sequence is 14 residues long. The CDR3 region is CASSLVIQGGGYTF. CDR3 bases: TGTGCCAGCAGCTTAGTGATTCAGGGTGGTGGCTACACCTTC.

This clone was seen many times. The chain is built from TRBV9 and TRBJ1-1, with D possibly being TRBD1 (6 bases). The V gene's germline CDR1 is SGDLS and CDR2 YYNGEE. The CDR3 runs 14 residues. V shed 3 bases and J shed 0 bases, with 9 bases lying between them. The CDR3 protein is CASSGTVMNTEAFF. CDR3 nucleotide sequence: TGTGCCAGCAGCGGGACAGTGATGAACACTGAAGCTTTCTTT.

This clone was counted many times. This chain joins TRBV11-3 and TRBJ2-1; 13 nucleotides line up with TRBD2. The CDR3 is 15 residues long. With 5 bases clipped from V and 8 bases from J, the junction kept 6 bases outside the gene matches. The germline CDR1 and CDR2 sequences are SGHNT and YENEEA. The CDR3 reads CASSLGTSGNDEQFF. Here the CDR3 DNA reads TGTGCCAGCAGCCTAGGGACTAGCGGGAATGATGAGCAGTTCTTC.

The chain joins TRBV20-1 to TRBJ2-7, with 9 bases fitting TRBD1. V was pared by 2 bases and J by 4 bases, with 6 bases of the junction left unmatched. Germline CDR1 and CDR2: DFQATT and SNEGSKA (reference sequence). This CDR3 is 14 amino acids long. The CDR3 reads CSARKGTGTYEQYF. Written as DNA, the CDR3 is TGCAGTGCTAGAAAAGGGACAGGGACATACGAGCAGTACTTC.

This clone was recorded at least ten times. The V gene is TRBV7-6, the J gene TRBJ2-5; 7 positions agree with TRBD2. Germline V gene sequence: CDR1 SGHVS, CDR2 FNYEAQ. V gave up 3 bases and J gave up 7 bases; unmatched junction bases: 14. The CDR3 contains 16 residues. CDR3 in DNA: TGTGCCAGCAGCTTCCCTCCCAGCGGGACGTCAACGACCCAGTACTTC. The encoded protein is CASSFPPSGTSTTQYF.

In this sample, this clone turned up many times. The chain couples TRBV5-8 to TRBJ2-1, with TRBD1 matching over 10 bases. The CDR3 spans 16 residues. After removal of 1 base from V and 6 bases from J, the junction contained 7 bases not matched to a gene. CDR1 and CDR2 from the germline V gene are SGHTS and YDEGEE. CDR3 sequence reads: CASSLIGTGEANEQFF. DNA for the CDR3: TGTGCCAGCAGCTTGATAGGGACAGGGGAAGCCAATGAGCAGTTCTTC.

This clone has a handful of counts. The rearrangement links TRBV4-1 to TRBJ2-7; 8 nucleotides agree with TRBD1. The length of the CDR3 is 18 residues. Germline assignment: CDR1 MGHRA and CDR2 YSYEKL. After removal of 1 base from V and 0 bases from J, the junction contained 11 bases not matched to a gene. The chain's CDR3 is CASSQALAGGISSYEQYF. The DNA for the CDR3 is TGCGCCAGCAGCCAAGCTCTGGCAGGGGGCATCAGCTCCTACGAGCAGTACTTC.

This clone was found many times. A much larger clone lies one base from this, so it may be a read error. The V call is TRBV7-8, the J call TRBJ1-5, with a possible D match to TRBD1 (5 bases). This CDR3 contains 16 residues. Looked up from germline, CDR1 is SGHVS and CDR2 is FQNEAQ. As DNA, the CDR3 is TGTGCCAGCGGCTTGGGACGTACCTATAGCAATCAGCCCCAGCATTTT. This encodes CASGLGRTYSNQPQHF.

This clone was picked up many times. The gene calls are TRBV13 and TRBJ2-3; D is possibly TRBD1 (6 bases). V lost 0 bases to trimming and J lost 3 bases, with 10 bases between them. Germline lookup yields CDR1 PRHDT and CDR2 FYEKMQ (reference sequence). This CDR3 is 15 amino acids long. Here the CDR3 reads CASSLGAGDTDTQYF. CDR3 in DNA: TGTGCCAGCAGCTTAGGCGCAGGGGATACAGATACGCAGTATTTT.

This clone appeared many times. V usage is TRBV5-6 and J usage is TRBJ1-5; 8 positions agree with TRBD1. CDR3 length equals 15 residues. V lost 2 bases to trimming and J lost 5 bases; unmatched junction nucleotides: 6. Germline CDR1 reads SGHDT; CDR2 reads YYEEEE. CDR3 sequence: CASSFVGQADQPQHF. The CDR3 DNA sequence: TGTGCCAGCAGCTTCGTGGGACAGGCAGATCAGCCCCAGCATTTT.

This clone appeared many times. The CDR3 DNA reads as TGTGCCAGCAGCTTCTCAACAGGGGGCGCCTACAATGAGCAGTTCTTC. Translation: CASSFSTGGAYNEQFF. This chain links TRBV11-1 with TRBJ2-1, with TRBD1 matching over 9 bases. V lost 3 bases to trimming and J lost 2 bases; unmatched junction nucleotides: 5. CDR1 and CDR2 from the germline V gene are SGHAT and FQDESV (reference sequence). There are 16 residues in the CDR3.

J is TRBJ2-3 and V is TRBV6-5, with a tentative D call TRBD2 (6 bases). Trimming took off 4 bases at V and 6 bases at J, with 23 bases between the two ends. The CDR3 covers 17 residues. In germline, CDR1 is MNHEY, CDR2 SVGAGI. The CDR3 sequence: CASSSPGANGGGDTQYF. The DNA for the CDR3 is TGTGCCAGCAGTTCTCCCGGGGCCAACGGGGGAGGTGATACGCAGTATTTT.

This clone was seen repeatedly, ten times or more. This chain links TRBV5-1 with TRBJ2-7; possibly TRBD2 for D (6 bases). V lost 1 base to trimming and J lost 4 bases, with 24 bases between them. Germline loops: CDR1 SGHRS, CDR2 YFSETQ. CDR3 size: 18 residues. Written as DNA, the CDR3 is TGCGCCAGCAGCTTGCCTAAGTATCCGGGACTCAGGATTTACGAGCAGTACTTC. It codes for CASSLPKYPGLRIYEQYF. Full variable domain (outside the CDR3, taken from reference TRBV5-1 and TRBJ2-7): KAGVTQTPRYLIKTRGQQVTLSCSPISGHRSVSWYQQTPGQGLQFLFEYFSETQRNKGNFPGRFSGRQFSNSRSEMNVSTLELGDSALYLCASSLPKYPGLRIYEQYFGPGTRLTVT.

This clone was counted between two and nine times. The V and J genes are TRBV20-1 and TRBJ2-7; TRBD1 is a possible D gene (6 bases). Per the germline V gene, CDR1 is DFQATT and CDR2 is SNEGSKA (reference sequence). The V gene lost 3 bases and the J gene lost 2 bases, with 14 bases spanning the gap. CDR3 size: 14 residues. DNA for the CDR3: TGCAGTGCTAGTCCCCGGGACACCCCCTACGAGCAGTACTTC. Encoded protein: CSASPRDTPYEQYF.

This clone was recorded many times. The chain combines TRBV12-3 or TRBV12-4 with TRBJ1-1; D remains ambiguous. The CDR3 extends over 15 amino acids. V was clipped by 6 bases and J by 0 bases, with 14 bases between them. The CDR3 DNA is TGTGCCAGCAGCCCCGCGTATAGTGTGAACACTGAAGCTTTCTTT. It is translated as CASSPAYSVNTEAFF.

The V call is TRBV6-1, the J call TRBJ2-3; weak D call: TRBD2 (6 bases). The CDR3 length is 15 residues. From germline, CDR1 is MNHNS and CDR2 SASEGT. Trimming removed 5 bases from V and 3 bases from J, with 15 bases in between. This chain's CDR3 is CASSPVGGATDTQYF. The DNA for the CDR3 is TGTGCCAGCAGTCCCGTGGGGGGTGCTACAGATACGCAGTATTTT.

This clone is categorized as medium-sized. This chain connects TRBV6-1 to TRBJ2-7; no reliable D call. Germline-derived CDR1 and CDR2 are MNHNS and SASEGT. This CDR3 is 13 amino acids long. The V end lost 3 bases, the J end lost 2 bases, and 8 bases lay between the germline ends. CDR3 protein: CASSDGLAYEQYF. The CDR3 nucleotides read TGTGCCAGCAGTGATGGGCTTGCCTACGAGCAGTACTTC.

This clone came up a few times. V is TRBV28 and J is TRBJ1-4; weak D call: TRBD1 (6 bases). V lost 11 bases and J lost 2, with 21 bases in between. This CDR3 spans 16 amino acids. Germline assignment: CDR1 MDHEN and CDR2 SYDVKM. The CDR3 loop reads CAAGWYRDGTNEKLFF. The CDR3 DNA sequence: TGTGCCGCGGGGTGGTACAGGGATGGTACTAATGAAAAACTGTTTTTT.